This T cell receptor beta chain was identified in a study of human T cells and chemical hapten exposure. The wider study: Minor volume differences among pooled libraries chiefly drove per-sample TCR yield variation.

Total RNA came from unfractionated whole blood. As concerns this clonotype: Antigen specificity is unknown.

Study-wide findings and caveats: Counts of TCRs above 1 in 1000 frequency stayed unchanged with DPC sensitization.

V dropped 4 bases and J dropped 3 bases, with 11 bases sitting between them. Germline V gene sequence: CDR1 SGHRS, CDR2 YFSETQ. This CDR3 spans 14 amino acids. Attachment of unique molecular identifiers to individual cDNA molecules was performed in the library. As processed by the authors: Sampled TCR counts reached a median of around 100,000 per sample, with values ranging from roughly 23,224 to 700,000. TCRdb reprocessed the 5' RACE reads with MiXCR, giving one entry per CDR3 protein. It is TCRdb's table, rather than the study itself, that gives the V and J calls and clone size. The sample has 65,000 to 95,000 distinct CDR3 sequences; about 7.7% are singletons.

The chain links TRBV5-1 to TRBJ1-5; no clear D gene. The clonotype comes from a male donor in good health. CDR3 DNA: TGCGCCAGCAGCGTTGGGATCGACAATCAGCCCCAGCATTTT. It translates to CASSVGIDNQPQHF.